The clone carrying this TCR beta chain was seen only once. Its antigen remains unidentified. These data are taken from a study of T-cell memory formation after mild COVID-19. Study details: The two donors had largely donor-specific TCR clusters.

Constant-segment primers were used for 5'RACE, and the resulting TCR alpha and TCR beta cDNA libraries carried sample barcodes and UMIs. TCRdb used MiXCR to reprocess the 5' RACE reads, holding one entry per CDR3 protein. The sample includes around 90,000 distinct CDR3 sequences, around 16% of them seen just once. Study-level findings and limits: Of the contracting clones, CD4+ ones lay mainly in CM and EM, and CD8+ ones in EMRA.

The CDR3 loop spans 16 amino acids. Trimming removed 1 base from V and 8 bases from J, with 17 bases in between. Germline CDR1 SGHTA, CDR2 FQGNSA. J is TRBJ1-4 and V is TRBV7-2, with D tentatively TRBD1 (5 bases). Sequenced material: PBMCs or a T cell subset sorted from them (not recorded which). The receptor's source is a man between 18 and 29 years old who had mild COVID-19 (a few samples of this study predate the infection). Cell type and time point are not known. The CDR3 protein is CASSLEKSGLGEKLFF. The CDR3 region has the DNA TGTGCCAGCAGCTTAGAGAAGTCAGGGCTAGGAGAAAAACTGTTTTTT.